This T cell receptor (beta chain) originates from a study of T-cell reconstitution after alpha-beta-depleted transplantation in children. General study points: Diversity and T-cell counts at one year after transplant derived mostly from new T cells. Several hundred expanded graft clones reportedly were the source of alpha-beta T cells about two months after transplant. Elevated TCRbeta diversity at day 60 was traced, in some patients, to surviving recipient T cells and thymic progenitors.

About this clonotype: Its matching antigen is unknown.

TCRbeta library construction was performed incorporating unique molecular identifiers. TCRdb processed the PCR reads anew with MiXCR; each CDR3 protein has one entry. Of around 700,000 distinct CDR3 sequences listed, approximately 14% are singletons. Sequenced material: PBMCs, taken before TCRalphabeta/CD19-depleted stem cell transplant. The TCR comes from a girl aged 2 to 10 with congenital amegakaryocytic thrombocytopenia, due to receive a stem cell transplant.

The CDR3: CASSLASTGGGYNEQFF. CDR3 nucleotide sequence: TGTGCCAGCAGCTTAGCCTCCACGGGGGGCGGGTACAATGAGCAGTTCTTC. The genes are TRBV7-8 and TRBJ2-1; a possible D gene is TRBD2 (7 bases). Trimming pared 0 bases from V and 4 bases from J, leaving 16 bases between. Germline lookup yields CDR1 SGHVS and CDR2 FQNEAQ. This CDR3 has 17 amino acids. The entire variable domain, with the rest obtained from reference TRBV7-8 and TRBJ2-1, is as follows: GAGVSQSPRYKVAKRGQDVALRCDPISGHVSLFWYQQALGQGPEFLTYFQNEAQLDKSGLPSDRFFAERPEGSVSTLKIQRTQQEDSAVYLCASSLASTGGGYNEQFFGPGTRLTVL.